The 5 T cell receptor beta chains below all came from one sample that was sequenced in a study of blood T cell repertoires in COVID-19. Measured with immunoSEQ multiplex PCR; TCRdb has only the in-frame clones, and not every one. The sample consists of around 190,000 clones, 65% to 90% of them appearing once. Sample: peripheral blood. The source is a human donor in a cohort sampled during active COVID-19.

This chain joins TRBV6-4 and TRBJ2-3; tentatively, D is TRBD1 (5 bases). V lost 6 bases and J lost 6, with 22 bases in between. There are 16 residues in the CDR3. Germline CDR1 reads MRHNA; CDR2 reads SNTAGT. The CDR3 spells CASSPTTEGPFDTQYF. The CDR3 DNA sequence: TGTGCCAGCAGCCCCACGACAGAAGGCCCCTTTGATACGCAGTATTTT.

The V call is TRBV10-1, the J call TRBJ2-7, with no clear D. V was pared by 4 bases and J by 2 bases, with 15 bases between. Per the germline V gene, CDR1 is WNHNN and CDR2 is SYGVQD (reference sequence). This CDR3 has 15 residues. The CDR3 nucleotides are TGCGCCAGCAGTGGGTTCGGTCGCGGAACCTACGAGCAGTACTTC. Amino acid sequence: CASSGFGRGTYEQYF.

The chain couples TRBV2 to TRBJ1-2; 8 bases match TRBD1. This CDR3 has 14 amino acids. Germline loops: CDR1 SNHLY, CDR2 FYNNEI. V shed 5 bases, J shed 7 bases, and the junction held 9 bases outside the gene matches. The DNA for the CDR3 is TGTGCCAGCAGTCGACAGGGGTCCCGTGGTGGCTACACCTTC. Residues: CASSRQGSRGGYTF. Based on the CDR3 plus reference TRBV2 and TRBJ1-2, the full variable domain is EPEVTQTPSHQVTQMGQEVILRCVPISNHLYFYWYRQILGQKVEFLVSFYNNEISEKSEIFDDQFSVERPDGSNFTLKIRSTKLEDSAMYFCASSRQGSRGGYTFGSGTRLTVV.

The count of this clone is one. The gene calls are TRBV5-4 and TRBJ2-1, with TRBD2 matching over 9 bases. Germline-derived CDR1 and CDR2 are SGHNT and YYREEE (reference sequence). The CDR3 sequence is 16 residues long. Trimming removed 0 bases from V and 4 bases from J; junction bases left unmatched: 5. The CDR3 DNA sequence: TGTGCCAGCAGCTTGGGGGGTAGCGGGAGATACAATGAGCAGTTCTTC. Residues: CASSLGGSGRYNEQFF.

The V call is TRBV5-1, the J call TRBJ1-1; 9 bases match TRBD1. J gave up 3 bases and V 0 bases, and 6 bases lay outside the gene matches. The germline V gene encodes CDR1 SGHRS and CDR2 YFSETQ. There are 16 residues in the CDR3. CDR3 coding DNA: TGCGCCAGCAGCTTGGGACAGGGGGGAATGGACACTGAAGCTTTCTTT. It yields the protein CASSLGQGGMDTEAFF.